The 20 T cell receptor beta chains listed next were all sequenced from one sample in a study of blood T cell repertoires in COVID-19. Libraries were prepared by immunoSEQ multiplex PCR; TCRdb keeps only in-frame clonotypes and omits some of them. This table has 150,000 or so clones, roughly 89% appearing once. Specimen: peripheral blood. Receptors originate from a man aged 55 to 70 with COVID-19, enrolled during active disease.

This clone has a handful of counts. This chain joins TRBV28 and TRBJ1-2; no definite D call. Between the trimmed V and J ends, which lost 5 bases and 8 bases, there was a span of 9 bases. CDR1 and CDR2 from the germline V gene are MDHEN and SYDVKM. This CDR3 contains 11 residues. The CDR3 nucleotides are TGTGCCAGCAGTACCCCGGTGGGCTACACCTTC. It yields the protein CASSTPVGYTF.

The CDR3 region is CASSRQPQTSYGYTF. Here the CDR3 DNA reads TGTGCCAGCAGCCGCCAGCCCCAGACATCCTATGGCTACACCTTC. This chain joins TRBV5-6 and TRBJ1-2; D is undetermined. The CDR3 is 15 residues long. Trimming shortened V by 4 bases and J by 4 bases, and 17 bases separated the two germline ends. Germline V gene data show CDR1 as SGHDT and CDR2 as YYEEEE.

This clone is a singleton in its sample. The chain is built from TRBV29-1 and TRBJ1-2, with TRBD1 matching 8 bases. V was clipped by 8 bases and J by 6 bases; unmatched bases: 8. The CDR3 has 12 amino acids. CDR1 and CDR2 (germline): SQVTM, ANQGSEA. CDR3 bases: TGCAGCATCACGGACAGGGAGAATGGCTACACCTTC. This encodes CSITDRENGYTF.

The rearrangement links TRBV6-5 to TRBJ1-2, with TRBD1 matching over 7 bases. The V gene's germline CDR1 is MNHEY and CDR2 SVGAGI. The CDR3 has 16 amino acids. Losses at the gene ends were 0 bases for V and 5 bases for J; bases not matched to a gene: 9. CDR3 in DNA: TGTGCCAGCAGTTACTCAGGCGAGGGACAGCTTTATGGCTACACCTTC. Translated, it gives CASSYSGEGQLYGYTF.

This chain links TRBV28 with TRBJ1-6, with 7 bases aligning to TRBD1. The V gene end was trimmed by 6 bases and the J gene end by 4 bases; junction bases not matched to a gene: 6. Per germline, CDR1 MDHEN and CDR2 SYDVKM. The CDR3 is 15 amino acids. CDR3 sequence: CASRSGGQYNSPLHF. The CDR3, as DNA: TGTGCCAGCAGGTCCGGGGGACAGTATAATTCACCCCTCCACTTT.

This chain links TRBV9 with TRBJ1-6; TRBD1 agrees at 7 bases. Germline values: CDR1 SGDLS, CDR2 YYNGEE. V shed 2 bases, J shed 8 bases, and the junction held 7 bases outside the gene matches. This CDR3 has 15 residues. CDR3 nucleotide sequence: TGTGCCAGCAGCGTTTCGACAGGGCGCGATTCACCCCTCCACTTT. It encodes CASSVSTGRDSPLHF.

Remarks on this clone: Other DNA variants within this sample encode the same CDR3. The V call is TRBV7-2, the J call TRBJ2-3; no clear D. CDR3 length: 14 amino acids. From germline, CDR1 is SGHTA and CDR2 FQGNSA. Trimming removed 2 bases from V and 6 bases from J, with 12 bases in between. As DNA, the CDR3 is TGTGCCAGCAGCTTACGGGTCTCGCCGGATACGCAGTATTTT. As protein: CASSLRVSPDTQYF.

The chain recombines TRBV18 with TRBJ2-5; 8 bases align to TRBD2. The CDR3 spans 13 residues. Trimming cost V 3 bases and J 5 bases; bases outside gene matches: 2. The germline gives CDR1 KGHSH, CDR2 LQKENI. CDR3 bases: TGTGCCAGCTCACCCGAGCGGGGGGAGACCCAGTACTTC. As protein: CASSPERGETQYF.

The J gene is TRBJ1-2, the V gene TRBV7-9, with D hard to call. V gave up 3 bases and J gave up 0 bases, with 8 bases separating them. This CDR3 has 14 residues. From germline, CDR1 is SEHNR and CDR2 FQNEAQ (reference sequence). CDR3 sequence reads: CASSFINPNYGYTF. The CDR3 coding sequence is TGTGCCAGCAGCTTTATTAATCCTAACTATGGCTACACCTTC.

The chain has TRBV4-3 and TRBJ2-1; maybe TRBD1 (5 bases). Between the trimmed V and J ends, which lost 4 bases and 7 bases, there was a span of 11 bases. CDR3 length: 13 residues. Germline CDR1 and CDR2: LGHNA and YSLEER. CDR3 nucleotides: TGCGCCAGCAGCCTCTCCAGGGTTAATGAGCAGTTCTTC. As protein: CASSLSRVNEQFF.

A single count supports this clone. The V call is TRBV10-2, the J call TRBJ1-2, with TRBD1 matching 7 bases. V gave up 3 bases and J gave up 8 bases; unmatched junction bases: 12. The germline CDR1 and CDR2 sequences are WSHSY and SAAADI. This CDR3 comprises 15 residues. CDR3 residues: CASSERQGSTRGYTF. The DNA of the CDR3 is TGCGCCAGCAGTGAAAGACAGGGATCCACTAGGGGCTACACCTTC.

The V call is TRBV9, the J call TRBJ1-6; D is uncertain. The V gene's germline CDR1 is SGDLS and CDR2 YYNGEE. The CDR3 covers 15 residues. The V gene lost 1 base and the J gene lost 9 bases, with 14 bases spanning the gap. As DNA, the CDR3 is TGTGCCAGCAGCGTATCGGGAAGTGGTAGTTCACCCCTCCACTTT. This codes for CASSVSGSGSSPLHF.

V usage is TRBV10-3 and J usage is TRBJ1-2; D is perhaps TRBD1 (6 bases). The CDR3 spans 14 residues. Trimming shortened V by 5 bases and J by 0 bases, and 10 bases separated the two germline ends. The V gene's germline CDR1 is ENHRY and CDR2 SYGVKD. CDR3 in amino acids: CAISQGLTNYGYTF. DNA for the CDR3: TGTGCCATCAGTCAGGGGCTTACTAACTATGGCTACACCTTC.

The CDR3 region has the DNA TGTGCCAGCAGCCGGGACAGGGCCTTTCAAGAGACCCAGTACTTC. Translated: CASSRDRAFQETQYF. The chain has TRBV27 and TRBJ2-5, with 9 bases that match TRBD1. Unmatched junction bases numbered 7, after V lost 6 bases and J lost 2 bases. The CDR3 has 15 residues. CDR1 and CDR2 (germline): MNHEY, SMNVEV (reference sequence).

J is TRBJ1-2 and V is TRBV28; D remains unclear. CDR1 MDHEN and CDR2 SYDVKM come from the germline V gene. Trimming removed 7 bases at V and 1 base at J, with 10 bases between. The CDR3 spans 13 residues. CDR3 bases: TGTGCCAGCACCCACAGCCTTAACTATGGCTACACCTTC. This codes for CASTHSLNYGYTF.

This clone was seen only once. This chain connects TRBV5-1 to TRBJ1-1; D possibly corresponds to TRBD1 (6 bases). This CDR3 is 17 amino acids long. Trimming removed 0 bases at V and 3 bases at J, with 18 bases between. Germline CDR1 is SGHRS and CDR2 is YFSETQ. CDR3 DNA: TGCGCCAGCAGCTTGGGAATAAACAGGGTCAGGTACACTGAAGCTTTCTTT. This sequence encodes CASSLGINRVRYTEAFF.

The chain employs TRBV7-8 and TRBJ1-2; 7 positions match TRBD1. This CDR3 has 14 residues. The germline CDR1 and CDR2 sequences are SGHVS and FQNEAQ. V was pared by 0 bases and J by 4 bases, with 2 bases of the junction left unmatched. CDR3 sequence: CASSLADRLYGYTF. CDR3 in DNA: TGTGCCAGCAGCTTAGCGGACAGGCTCTATGGCTACACCTTC.

The J gene is TRBJ2-5, the V gene TRBV9; maybe TRBD1 (5 bases). V gave up 4 bases and J gave up 2 bases, with 9 bases separating them. CDR1 and CDR2 from the germline V gene are SGDLS and YYNGEE. The CDR3 sequence is 13 residues long. The CDR3 nucleotides read TGTGCCAGCAGCATGAGACAGCAAGAGACCCAGTACTTC. Its protein product is CASSMRQQETQYF.

This chain joins TRBV6-2 or TRBV6-3 and TRBJ1-6; TRBD1 agrees at 7 bases. The germline V gene encodes CDR1 MNHEY and CDR2 SVGEGT. The CDR3 has 15 residues. Trimming removed 1 base from V and 5 bases from J; junction bases left unmatched: 2. The CDR3 DNA follows: TGTGCCAGCAGTTACTTGACAGGGAATAATTCACCCCTCCACTTT. It is translated as CASSYLTGNNSPLHF.

This chain uses TRBV7-8 with TRBJ2-7; TRBD1 might be the D (5 bases). Germline V gives CDR1 SGHVS, CDR2 FQNEAQ. The length of the CDR3 is 14 residues. V lost 5 bases to trimming and J lost 0 bases, with 11 bases between them. Here the CDR3 reads CASSRDSSSYEQYF. The DNA for the CDR3 is TGTGCCAGCAGCCGAGACAGCAGCTCCTACGAGCAGTACTTC.